This TCR beta chain was sequenced in a study of cytomegalovirus exposure and HLA in healthy donors. The overall study: When just under 400 donors were genotyped, roughly 82% of them were found to fall in the Caucasian-associated ancestry cluster.

Amplification used 60 Vbeta primers and 13 Jbeta primers. The method was immunoSEQ multiplex PCR; TCRdb's version includes in-frame clones alone and lacks a portion of them. The sample has almost 80,000 clones; about 68% are singletons. Concerning this clone: Antigen unknown.

Study-wide points: Beyond CMV serostatus, there was no information to go on about immune exposure. The study reported that TCR beta sequences accurately predicted HLA-A and HLA-B alleles in most subjects.

Specimen: PBMCs. The TCR sequence derives from a woman aged 45 to 65 in good health and CMV-seropositive.

The CDR3 reads CASSGRTSGGEYNEQFF. CDR3 nucleotides: TGTGCCAGCAGCGGACGGACTAGCGGGGGGGAATACAATGAGCAGTTCTTC. V is TRBV13 and J is TRBJ2-1; TRBD2 matches 15 bases. V shed 5 bases and J 4 bases; nucleotides not matched to a gene: 6. The CDR3 runs to 17 residues. Germline lookup yields CDR1 PRHDT and CDR2 FYEKMQ (reference sequence).